The 23 T cell receptor beta chains below come from one sample, sequenced in a study of T cell repertoires in cytomegalovirus infection. Each CDR3 protein gets one entry after TCRdb re-called the reads with MiXCR. The sample contains hundreds of thousands of distinct CDR3 sequences, around 18% of which appear only once. The specimen sequenced was PBMCs. These receptor sequences come from a human donor in good health (CMV status not recorded). Some clones in this sample may be carry-over from other donors' samples.

This clonotype was found a few times. This chain links TRBV20-1 with TRBJ2-3, with D unclear. The V gene's germline CDR1 is DFQATT and CDR2 SNEGSKA (reference sequence). Between the trimmed V and J ends, which lost 6 bases and 2 bases, there was a span of 18 bases. The CDR3 spans 15 residues. The CDR3 loop is CSAITSGPHTDTQYF. CDR3 nucleotides: TGCAGTGCCATCACGTCCGGACCCCACACAGATACGCAGTATTTT.

The sample holds a few counts of this clonotype. The J gene is TRBJ2-1, the V gene TRBV4-3, with D possibly matching TRBD2 (5 bases). Looked up from germline, CDR1 is LGHNA and CDR2 is YSLEER. This CDR3 is built from 14 residues. V was cut by 4 bases and J by 2 bases, with 9 bases left in between. The CDR3 protein is CASSLERTYNEQFF. Here the CDR3 DNA reads TGCGCCAGCAGCCTAGAGCGGACCTACAATGAGCAGTTCTTC.

This clonotype was seen many times. This chain connects TRBV7-9 to TRBJ2-2, with D unclear. With 3 bases removed from V and 6 bases from J, the gap between germline ends came to 8 bases. Per the germline V gene, CDR1 is SEHNR and CDR2 is FQNEAQ (reference sequence). The CDR3 covers 13 residues. The CDR3 here is CASSFAFPGELFF. As DNA, the CDR3 is TGTGCCAGCAGCTTTGCCTTCCCCGGGGAGCTGTTTTTT.

This clonotype was seen ten or more times. This rearrangement joins TRBV7-2 to TRBJ1-5; unclear D gene. Trimming pared 2 bases from V and 3 bases from J, leaving 5 bases between. Per the germline V gene, CDR1 is SGHTA and CDR2 is FQGNSA. The CDR3 extends over 13 amino acids. CDR3 DNA: TGTGCCAGCAGCTTATCCGTCAATCAGCCCCAGCATTTT. Amino acids: CASSLSVNQPQHF.

The chain is built from TRBV4-1 and TRBJ2-2; a weak D match, TRBD2 (5 bases). The V end lost 2 bases, the J end lost 6 bases, and 16 bases lay between the germline ends. Per the germline V gene, CDR1 is MGHRA and CDR2 is YSYEKL. There are 16 residues in the CDR3. CDR3 protein: CASSQSSSGGAGELFF. DNA of the CDR3: TGCGCCAGCAGCCAATCGTCTAGTGGAGGAGCCGGGGAGCTGTTTTTT.

This sequence joins TRBV12-3 or TRBV12-4 and TRBJ2-3, with 7 bases matching TRBD1. CDR3 length: 13 amino acids. With V trimmed by 11 bases and J by 5 bases, 10 bases remained unmatched. CDR3 region: CAWRTGAGDTQYF. The DNA of the CDR3 is TGTGCCTGGCGAACAGGGGCGGGAGATACGCAGTATTTT.

This clonotype was seen a single time. CDR3 sequence reads: CASPLRGTGAYGVDGYTF. In DNA, the CDR3 is TGTGCCAGCCCTCTCCGGGGGACAGGGGCCTATGGGGTAGACGGCTACACCTTC. The V and J genes are TRBV2 and TRBJ1-2, with 10 positions matching TRBD1. This CDR3 has 18 amino acids. Germline V lookup: CDR1 SNHLY, CDR2 FYNNEI. V shed 8 bases and J 8 bases; nucleotides not matched to a gene: 23.

The chain couples TRBV20-1 to TRBJ2-5, with 7 positions matching TRBD2. Germline lookup yields CDR1 DFQATT and CDR2 SNEGSKA (reference sequence). Losses at the gene ends were 0 bases for V and 1 base for J; bases not matched to a gene: 8. The CDR3 extends over 16 amino acids. This chain's CDR3 is CSARDLSGVLQETQYF. The CDR3, as DNA: TGCAGTGCTAGAGATCTGAGCGGGGTACTCCAAGAGACCCAGTACTTC.

J is TRBJ1-5 and V is TRBV12-3 or TRBV12-4; D is ambiguous. Deletions cut 6 bases from V and 3 bases from J, with 12 bases between. The CDR3 runs to 14 residues. The CDR3 DNA follows: TGTGCCAGCAGCCGGTTGGGAGACAATCAGCCCCAGCATTTT. Translation gives CASSRLGDNQPQHF.

The chain joins TRBV6-1 to TRBJ1-1; D not certain. V lost 7 bases and J lost 1, with 10 bases in between. Per germline, CDR1 MNHNS and CDR2 SASEGT. This CDR3 comprises 13 residues. The CDR3 region is CASNRRPNTEAFF. The CDR3 DNA follows: TGTGCCAGCAACCGTCGCCCGAACACTGAAGCTTTCTTT.

This clonotype was counted many times. Written as DNA, the CDR3 is TGTGCCAGCAGCTTAGGATCCGGGATGATATCACCCCTCCACTTT. Encoded protein: CASSLGSGMISPLHF. This chain joins TRBV7-2 and TRBJ1-6; D remains unclear. The ends were cut back, 1 base at V and 10 bases at J, with 14 bases in the middle. This CDR3 spans 15 amino acids. Germline V lookup: CDR1 SGHTA, CDR2 FQGNSA.

Only a few counts were recorded for this clonotype. This rearrangement joins TRBV4-2 to TRBJ2-6; 8 nucleotides agree with TRBD1. This CDR3 has 17 residues. CDR1 is LGHNA and CDR2 is YNFKEQ in the germline V gene. The J segment lost 1 base and the V segment lost 3 bases, leaving 5 bases of the junction unmatched. DNA for the CDR3: TGTGCCAGCAGCCAGACAGGGGCGGGTTCTGGGGCCAACGTCCTGACTTTC. Translated: CASSQTGAGSGANVLTF.

The table lists this clonotype with a few counts. The chain uses TRBV7-9 and TRBJ2-7; 8 bases align to TRBD2. The length of the CDR3 is 14 residues. V was clipped by 3 bases and J by 6 bases; unmatched bases: 7. CDR1 and CDR2 (germline): SEHNR, FQNEAQ (reference sequence). CDR3 coding DNA: TGTGCCAGCAGCTTGCCGGGACTAGGAGTCGAGCAGTACTTC. Encoded protein: CASSLPGLGVEQYF.

This clonotype has ten or more counts. The rearrangement links TRBV7-9 to TRBJ2-7; 9 positions agree with TRBD1. J lost 6 bases, V lost 5 bases, and 14 bases had no gene match. The CDR3 spans 16 residues. Germline CDR1 reads SEHNR; CDR2 reads FQNEAQ (reference sequence). The CDR3 region is CASSPDPGQGNPEQYF. The CDR3 coding sequence is TGTGCCAGCAGCCCCGATCCCGGACAGGGGAATCCCGAGCAGTACTTC.

This clonotype occurred a few times. This rearrangement joins TRBV12-3 or TRBV12-4 to TRBJ2-7, with D perhaps TRBD1 or TRBD2 (5 bases each). The CDR3 length is 13 residues. V was shortened by 6 bases and J by 5 bases, with 14 bases between the two germline ends. CDR3 DNA: TGTGCCAGCAGCCGGGACCTACCCCACGAGCAGTACTTC. It encodes CASSRDLPHEQYF.

The V and J genes are TRBV7-8 and TRBJ2-1; TRBD2 agrees at 10 bases. Trimming removed 6 bases from V and 7 bases from J; junction bases left unmatched: 12. The germline CDR1 and CDR2 sequences are SGHVS and FQNEAQ. The CDR3 sequence is 16 residues long. The DNA of the CDR3 is TGTGCCAGCAGACGTACTGCACTAGCGGGATCTAATGAGCAGTTCTTC. Amino acid sequence: CASRRTALAGSNEQFF.

This clonotype was counted at least ten times. This chain joins TRBV20-1 and TRBJ2-7, with D uncertain. The germline V and J ends were trimmed by 5 bases and 2 bases, with 7 bases remaining between them. The CDR3 is 11 residues long. Germline values: CDR1 DFQATT, CDR2 SNEGSKA (reference sequence). The CDR3 sequence is CSASNPYEQYF. The CDR3 DNA reads as TGCAGTGCTTCAAATCCCTACGAGCAGTACTTC.

This clonotype was counted between two and nine times. The rearrangement joins TRBV5-1 to TRBJ2-3; possibly TRBD1 for D (5 bases). The germline CDR1 and CDR2 sequences are SGHRS and YFSETQ. This CDR3 spans 16 amino acids. V lost 1 base and J lost 4, with 16 bases in between. CDR3: CASSLKGRVSPDTQYF. The CDR3 DNA is TGCGCCAGCAGCTTGAAAGGCAGGGTGTCCCCAGATACGCAGTATTTT. Based on the CDR3 plus reference TRBV5-1 and TRBJ2-3, the full variable domain is KAGVTQTPRYLIKTRGQQVTLSCSPISGHRSVSWYQQTPGQGLQFLFEYFSETQRNKGNFPGRFSGRQFSNSRSEMNVSTLELGDSALYLCASSLKGRVSPDTQYFGPGTRLTVL.

This rearrangement joins TRBV6-2 or TRBV6-3 to TRBJ2-7, with D unresolved. Germline lookup yields CDR1 MNHEY and CDR2 SVGEGT. The CDR3 runs 11 residues. With 6 bases removed from V and 2 bases from J, the gap between germline ends came to 5 bases. The CDR3 is CASREAYEQYF. The CDR3 DNA sequence: TGTGCCAGCAGAGAAGCCTACGAGCAGTACTTC.

This clonotype was seen ten or more times. This rearrangement joins TRBV7-2 to TRBJ2-3; no firm D call. Trimming took off 0 bases at V and 3 bases at J, with 4 bases between the two ends. Per germline, CDR1 SGHTA and CDR2 FQGNSA. This CDR3 is 13 amino acids long. Written as DNA, the CDR3 is TGTGCCAGCAGCTTAGCCCCAACAGATACGCAGTATTTT. It specifies CASSLAPTDTQYF.

V and J are TRBV27 and TRBJ2-3, with 10 bases fitting TRBD2. V was pared by 6 bases and J by 4 bases, with 13 bases of the junction left unmatched. Germline V gene data show CDR1 as MNHEY and CDR2 as SMNVEV (reference sequence). The CDR3 is 17 residues long. The CDR3 sequence: CASRPMGSGRAADTQYF. For the CDR3, the DNA is TGTGCCAGCAGACCCATGGGCAGCGGGAGGGCTGCAGATACGCAGTATTTT.

This clonotype was seen more than once but under ten times. The CDR3, as DNA: TGTGCCAGCAGCTTCGATAATCGGCAATATACGCAGTATTTT. Protein: CASSFDNRQYTQYF. V and J are TRBV7-2 and TRBJ2-3; no definite D call. The CDR3 runs 14 residues. Germline V lookup: CDR1 SGHTA, CDR2 FQGNSA. V dropped 3 bases and J dropped 7 bases, with 14 bases sitting between them.

There are many counts of this clonotype. This chain uses TRBV7-9 with TRBJ2-2, with TRBD2 matching 8 bases. Trimming removed 5 bases from V and 4 bases from J; junction bases left unmatched: 6. The CDR3 sequence is 15 residues long. Germline CDR1 SEHNR, CDR2 FQNEAQ (reference sequence). CDR3 nucleotides: TGTGCCAGCAGCCCTCCCGGGACTAGCACCGGGGAGCTGTTTTTT. Residues: CASSPPGTSTGELFF. The full variable domain, in which reference TRBV7-9 and TRBJ2-2 provide the parts outside the CDR3, is DTGVSQNPRHKITKRGQNVTFRCDPISEHNRLYWYRQTLGQGPEFLTYFQNEAQLEKSRLLSDRFSAERPKGSFSTLEIQRTEQGDSAMYLCASSPPGTSTGELFFGEGSRLTVL.